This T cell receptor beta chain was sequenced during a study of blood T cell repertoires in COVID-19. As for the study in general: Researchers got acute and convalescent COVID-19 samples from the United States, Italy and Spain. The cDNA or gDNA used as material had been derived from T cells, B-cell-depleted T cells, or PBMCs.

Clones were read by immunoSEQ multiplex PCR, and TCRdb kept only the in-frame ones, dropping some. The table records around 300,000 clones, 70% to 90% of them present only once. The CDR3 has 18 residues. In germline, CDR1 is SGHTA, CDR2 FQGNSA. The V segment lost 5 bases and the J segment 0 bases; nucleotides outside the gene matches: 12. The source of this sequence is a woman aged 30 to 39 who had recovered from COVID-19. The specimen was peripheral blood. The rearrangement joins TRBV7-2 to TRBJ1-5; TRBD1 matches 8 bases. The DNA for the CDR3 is TGTGCCAGCAGCGCAGGACAGGGATGGGGTTATAGCAATCAGCCCCAGCATTTT. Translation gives CASSAGQGWGYSNQPQHF.